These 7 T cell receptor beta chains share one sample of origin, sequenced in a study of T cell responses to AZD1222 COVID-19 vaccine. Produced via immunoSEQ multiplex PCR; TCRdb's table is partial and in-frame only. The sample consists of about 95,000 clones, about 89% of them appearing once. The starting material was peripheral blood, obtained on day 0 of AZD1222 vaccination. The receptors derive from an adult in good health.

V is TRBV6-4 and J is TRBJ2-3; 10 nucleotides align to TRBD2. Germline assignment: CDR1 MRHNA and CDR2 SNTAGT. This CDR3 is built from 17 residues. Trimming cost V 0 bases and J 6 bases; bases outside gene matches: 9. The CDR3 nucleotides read TGTGCCAGCAGTGACTCGCGGGGGAGCGGGGGGGCTGATACGCAGTATTTT. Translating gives CASSDSRGSGGADTQYF.

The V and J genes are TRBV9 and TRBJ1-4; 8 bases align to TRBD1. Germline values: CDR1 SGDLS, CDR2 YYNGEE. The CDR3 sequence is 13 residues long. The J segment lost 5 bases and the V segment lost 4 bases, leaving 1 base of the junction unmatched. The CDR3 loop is CASSRTGNEKLFF. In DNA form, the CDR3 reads TGTGCCAGCAGCCGGACAGGGAATGAAAAACTGTTTTTT.

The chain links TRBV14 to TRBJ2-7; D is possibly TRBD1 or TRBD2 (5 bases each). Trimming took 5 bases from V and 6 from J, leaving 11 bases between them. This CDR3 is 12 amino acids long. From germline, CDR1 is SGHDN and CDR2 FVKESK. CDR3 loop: CASSSGGTEQYF. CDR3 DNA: TGTGCCAGCAGCTCCGGTGGGACCGAGCAGTACTTC.

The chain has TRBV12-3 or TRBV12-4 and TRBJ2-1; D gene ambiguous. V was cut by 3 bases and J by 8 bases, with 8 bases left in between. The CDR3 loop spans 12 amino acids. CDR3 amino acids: CASSFYHDEQFF. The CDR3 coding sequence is TGTGCCAGCAGTTTCTACCACGATGAGCAGTTCTTC.

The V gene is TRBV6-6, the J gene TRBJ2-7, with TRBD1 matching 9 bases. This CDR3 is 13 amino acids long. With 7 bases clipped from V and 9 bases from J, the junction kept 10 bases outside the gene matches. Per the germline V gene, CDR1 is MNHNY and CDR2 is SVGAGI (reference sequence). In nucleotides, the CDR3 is TGTGCCAGCAACCCGGACAGGGGACGGGGGCAGTACTTC. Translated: CASNPDRGRGQYF.

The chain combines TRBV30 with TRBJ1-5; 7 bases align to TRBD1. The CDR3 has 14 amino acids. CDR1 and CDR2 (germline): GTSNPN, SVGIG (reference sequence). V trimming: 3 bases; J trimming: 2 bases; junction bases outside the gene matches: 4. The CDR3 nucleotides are TGTGCCTGGAGCTCTGGACAGGGCAATCAGCCCCAGCATTTT. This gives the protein CAWSSGQGNQPQHF.

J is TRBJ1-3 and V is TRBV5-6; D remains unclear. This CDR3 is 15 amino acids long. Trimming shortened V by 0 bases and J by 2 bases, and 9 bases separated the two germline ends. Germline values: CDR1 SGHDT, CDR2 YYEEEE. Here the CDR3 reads CASSLAEETGNTIYF. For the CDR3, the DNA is TGTGCCAGCAGCTTGGCTGAGGAGACTGGAAACACCATATATTTT.